This entry lists 7 T cell receptor beta chains sequenced from one sample in a study of cytomegalovirus exposure and HLA in healthy donors. In the PCR, 60 Vbeta and 13 Jbeta primers were used. The assay was immunoSEQ multiplex PCR, and TCRdb's table has in-frame clones only and misses some. The table has under 100,000 clones, more than 65% seen once. Sequencing was performed on PBMCs. These receptors came from a human donor in good health.

V usage is TRBV5-1 and J usage is TRBJ1-6; 7 positions agree with TRBD1. V dropped 0 bases and J dropped 5; count of bases not matched to a gene: 2. There are 15 residues in the CDR3. Germline CDR1 is SGHRS and CDR2 is YFSETQ. CDR3 loop: CASSLEGGNNSPLHF. The CDR3 DNA is TGCGCCAGCAGCTTGGAAGGGGGCAATAATTCACCCCTCCACTTT.

This chain joins TRBV19 and TRBJ1-4, with D perhaps TRBD1 (5 bases). The V end lost 1 base, the J end lost 7 bases, and 16 bases lay between the germline ends. The length of the CDR3 is 16 residues. Per germline, CDR1 LNHDA and CDR2 SQIVND (reference sequence). CDR3 sequence: CASSIAVGQGFEKLFF. The CDR3 DNA reads as TGTGCCAGTAGTATAGCAGTTGGTCAGGGTTTTGAAAAACTGTTTTTT. Full variable domain (rest looked up from reference TRBV19 and TRBJ1-4): DGGITQSPKYLFRKEGQNVTLSCEQNLNHDAMYWYRQDPGQGLRLIYYSQIVNDFQKGDIAEGYSVSREKKESFPLTVTSAQKNPTAFYLCASSIAVGQGFEKLFFGSGTQLSVL.

About this clone: Its ends do not fully match the called genes, so a read error is possible. Other DNA sequences in this specimen translate into the identical CDR3. The chain couples TRBV9 to TRBJ2-7, with TRBD1 matching 8 bases. CDR3 length equals 15 residues. CDR1 and CDR2 from the germline V gene are SGDLS and YYNGEE. CDR3 bases: TGTGCCAGCAGCGCTTCGACAGGGGTGACCTACGAACAGTACTTC. Residues: CASSASTGVTYEQYF.

The table lists this clone with a few counts. The sample holds other DNA sequences that translate to the same CDR3. The CDR3 sequence is CASSVDSYGYTF. The CDR3 DNA sequence: TGTGCCAGCAGCGTAGACAGCTATGGCTACACCTTC. This chain connects TRBV9 to TRBJ1-2; D unclear. V was trimmed by 0 bases and J by 4 bases, leaving 4 bases between them. Looked up from germline, CDR1 is SGDLS and CDR2 is YYNGEE. The CDR3 sequence is 12 residues long. Together with reference TRBV9 and TRBJ1-2, the CDR3 gives the full variable domain: DSGVTQTPKHLITATGQRVTLRCSPRSGDLSVYWYQQSLDQGLQFLIQYYNGEERAKGNILERFSAQQFPDLHSELNLSSLELGDSALYFCASSVDSYGYTFGSGTRLTVV.

This clone was counted only a few times. CDR3 sequence reads: CATASKYEQYF. The CDR3 DNA follows: TGTGCCACCGCGTCCAAATACGAGCAGTACTTC. The chain joins TRBV11-2 to TRBJ2-7, with D unclear. The V end lost 10 bases, the J end lost 4 bases, and 11 bases lay between the germline ends. CDR3 length equals 11 residues. CDR1 is SGHAT and CDR2 is FQNNGV in the germline V gene.

The chain carries TRBV7-2 and TRBJ1-1, with TRBD1 as a possible D gene (5 bases). The CDR3 is made up of 13 amino acids. Germline lookup yields CDR1 SGHTA and CDR2 FQGNSA. V gave up 5 bases and J gave up 1 base, with 8 bases separating them. This CDR3 is CASSLGQNTEAFF. In nucleotides, the CDR3 is TGTGCCAGCAGCCTAGGACAGAACACTGAAGCTTTCTTT.

The genes are TRBV19 and TRBJ1-5; weak D call: TRBD1 (5 bases). Trimming removed 9 bases at V and 5 bases at J, with 14 bases between. CDR3 size: 13 residues. Germline-derived CDR1 and CDR2 are LNHDA and SQIVND (reference sequence). The CDR3 here is CASGREGDQPQHF. In DNA form, the CDR3 reads TGTGCCAGCGGTAGGGAAGGGGATCAGCCCCAGCATTTT. The full variable domain, in which reference TRBV19 and TRBJ1-5 provide the parts outside the CDR3, is DGGITQSPKYLFRKEGQNVTLSCEQNLNHDAMYWYRQDPGQGLRLIYYSQIVNDFQKGDIAEGYSVSREKKESFPLTVTSAQKNPTAFYLCASGREGDQPQHFGDGTRLSIL.